What follows is one T cell receptor beta chain and its context. What it recognizes is unknown. The CDR3 extends over 14 amino acids. V dropped 5 bases and J dropped 2 bases, with 13 bases sitting between them. Germline loops: CDR1 MNHEY, CDR2 SMNVEV (reference sequence). The data were taken from a study of T cell responses to AZD1222 COVID-19 vaccine. General study points: Females made up more of the donors, who were largely white British, and clonal diversity may have come out too low.

Sequenced by immunoSEQ multiplex PCR; TCRdb stores in-frame clones only, minus some. The sample consists of approximately 180,000 clones, around 90% of them appearing once. This specimen consisted of peripheral blood, obtained on day 0 of AZD1222 vaccination. This chain uses TRBV27 with TRBJ2-7, with a possible D match to TRBD2 (6 bases). This sequence was found in an adult in good health. Written as DNA, the CDR3 is TGTGCCAGCAGTATTAGCGGAAGCGCCTACGAGCAGTACTTC. Translation gives CASSISGSAYEQYF.